These 12 T cell receptor beta chains share one sample of origin, sequenced in a study of blood T cell repertoires in COVID-19. Sequenced by immunoSEQ multiplex PCR; TCRdb stores in-frame clones only, minus some. Of about 240,000 clones listed, roughly four fifths are singletons. The sequenced material came from peripheral blood. These receptors were obtained from a woman aged 70 to 79 with acute or convalescent COVID-19.

The gene calls are TRBV28 and TRBJ1-2; D unclear. V gave up 5 bases and J gave up 4 bases, with 8 bases separating them. The germline CDR1 and CDR2 sequences are MDHEN and SYDVKM. The CDR3 extends over 12 amino acids. CDR3 DNA sequence: TGTGCCAGCAGTCCACCGGGCTATGGCTACACCTTC. The encoded protein is CASSPPGYGYTF.

The chain uses TRBV28 and TRBJ2-1; 9 nucleotides match TRBD1. With V trimmed by 5 bases and J by 9 bases, 8 bases remained unmatched. CDR3 length: 14 residues. Germline V gene data show CDR1 as MDHEN and CDR2 as SYDVKM. The CDR3 coding sequence is TGTGCCAGCAGTCTCACAGGGGGCTTGAGTGAGCAGTTCTTC. Translated: CASSLTGGLSEQFF. Using reference TRBV28 and TRBJ2-1 for the parts outside the CDR3, the full variable domain is DVKVTQSSRYLVKRTGEKVFLECVQDMDHENMFWYRQDPGLGLRLIYFSYDVKMKEKGDIPEGYSVSREKKERFSLILESASTNQTSMYLCASSLTGGLSEQFFGPGTRLTVL.

The chain uses TRBV6-2 or TRBV6-3 and TRBJ1-5, with TRBD1 matching over 7 bases. Germline lookup yields CDR1 MNHEY and CDR2 SVGEGT. The CDR3 extends over 13 amino acids. Trimming at V came to 6 bases and at J to 7 bases, leaving 6 bases not matched to a gene. CDR3 region: CASSSQGNQPQHF. The CDR3 DNA reads as TGTGCCAGCAGCTCACAGGGGAACCAGCCCCAGCATTTT.

This clone was detected only a few times. The chain couples TRBV30 to TRBJ1-5, with D perhaps TRBD1 (5 bases). This CDR3 comprises 14 residues. The germline V gene has CDR1 GTSNPN and CDR2 SVGIG (reference sequence). Trimming removed 2 bases at V and 0 bases at J, with 8 bases between. This CDR3 reads CAWSIDSSNQPQHF. CDR3 nucleotides: TGTGCCTGGAGTATTGACAGTAGCAATCAGCCCCAGCATTTT.

V usage is TRBV7-2 and J usage is TRBJ2-7; the match to TRBD1 covers 9 bases. Germline CDR1 reads SGHTA; CDR2 reads FQGNSA. V was clipped by 5 bases and J by 7 bases; unmatched bases: 9. This CDR3 contains 14 residues. The CDR3 is CASSKGTGKSEQYF. CDR3 DNA sequence: TGTGCCAGCAGCAAGGGGACAGGGAAATCGGAGCAGTACTTC.

The rearrangement joins TRBV9 to TRBJ1-6; 7 positions match TRBD1. Trimming removed 6 bases from V and 7 bases from J; junction bases left unmatched: 4. CDR1 SGDLS and CDR2 YYNGEE come from the germline V gene. The CDR3 spans 13 residues. As DNA, the CDR3 is TGTGCCAGCACCGACAGGGACAATTCACCCCTCCACTTT. Translating it yields CASTDRDNSPLHF.

This sequence joins TRBV6-5 and TRBJ2-7; tentatively, D is TRBD1 (6 bases). The CDR3 is made up of 12 amino acids. In germline, CDR1 is MNHEY, CDR2 SVGAGI. Trimming took off 6 bases at V and 2 bases at J, with 8 bases between the two ends. The DNA of the CDR3 is TGTGCCAGCAGAGACAGGACCTACGAGCAGTACTTC. Translating it yields CASRDRTYEQYF.

The chain joins TRBV27 to TRBJ1-5, with D possibly TRBD1 on 5 matching bases. The V end lost 3 bases, the J end lost 3 bases, and 9 bases lay between the germline ends. This CDR3 region has 14 residues. Germline assignment: CDR1 MNHEY and CDR2 SMNVEV (reference sequence). The CDR3 DNA reads TGTGCCAGCAGTTTTGGGGGGTCCAATCAGCCCCAGCATTTT. Protein product: CASSFGGSNQPQHF.

The V and J genes are TRBV10-1 and TRBJ2-3; 15 nucleotides align to TRBD2. Germline-derived CDR1 and CDR2 are WNHNN and SYGVQD (reference sequence). V trimming: 6 bases; J trimming: 2 bases; junction bases outside the gene matches: 6. This CDR3 contains 17 residues. CDR3 DNA sequence: TGCGCCAGCAGCCAGGGACTAGCGGGGGGCGTCACAGATACGCAGTATTTT. Translating it yields CASSQGLAGGVTDTQYF.

The J gene is TRBJ1-6, the V gene TRBV5-1; D is possibly TRBD1 (6 bases). The CDR3 has 15 residues. The ends were cut back, 0 bases at V and 10 bases at J, with 14 bases in the middle. Germline values: CDR1 SGHRS, CDR2 YFSETQ. The CDR3 nucleotides are TGCGCCAGCAGCTTGGAGGGGGAAAGCCGATCACCCCTCCACTTT. It translates to CASSLEGESRSPLHF.

DNA for the CDR3: TGTGCCAGCAGCTTAGGGAGATCCTACGAGCAGTACTTC. This sequence encodes CASSLGRSYEQYF. The rearrangement uses TRBV7-6 and TRBJ2-7; D unresolved. This CDR3 comprises 13 residues. V was trimmed by 1 base and J by 1 base, leaving 5 bases between them. The germline gives CDR1 SGHVS, CDR2 FNYEAQ.

The rearrangement uses TRBV11-3 and TRBJ2-2; maybe TRBD1 (6 bases). The CDR3 spans 14 residues. V shed 5 bases and J shed 6 bases, with 13 bases lying between them. Germline V lookup: CDR1 SGHNT, CDR2 YENEEA. The CDR3, as DNA: TGTGCCAGCAGCCAAACTACAGGGCCCGGGGAGCTGTTTTTT. It specifies CASSQTTGPGELFF.